Reported below is one T cell receptor (beta chain). Germline assignment: CDR1 PRHDT and CDR2 FYEKMQ (reference sequence). The CDR3 is made up of 16 amino acids. Trimming cost V 5 bases and J 0 bases; bases outside gene matches: 10. The record originates from a study of technical replicates of blood from several donors. Using immunoSEQ multiplex PCR, the repertoire was profiled, and TCRdb retains in-frame clones only, with some absent. Of 50,000 to 70,000 clones detected, just under 95% appear once; the ten largest clones hold roughly 4.2%. Material: PBMCs. The chain combines TRBV13 with TRBJ2-7, with 7 nucleotides matching TRBD2. The source of this sequence is a human donor in good health. Some clones in this sample may be carry-over from other donors' samples. CDR3 DNA sequence: TGTGCCAGCAGCCCCCTAGCTAGCGGACGCTCCTACGAGCAGTACTTC. Translated, it gives CASSPLASGRSYEQYF.